The sample holds many counts of the clone carrying this T cell receptor (beta chain). The antigen is not known. TCR beta CDR3 sequences were amplified from RNA transcripts. The TCR CDR3 first-round RT-PCR relied on the HTBI primer set. TCRdb reprocessed the multiplex PCR reads via MiXCR and lists one record per CDR3 protein. The sample carries about 270,000 distinct CDR3 sequences, approximately 25% recorded once. Trimming cost V 3 bases and J 4 bases, with 12 bases left between them. This CDR3 has 14 residues. The sample originates from a study of T cells in Graves' hyperthyroidism and ophthalmopathy. Ophthalmopathy patients showed a Clinical Activity Score of at least 3, NOSPECS grade of at least 4 and duration under 3 months. Isolation of PBMCs was performed on approximately 10 ml fresh peripheral blood. Findings and caveats of the study: Before onset, by a median of approximately 6.2 months, the model predicted ophthalmopathy. A model of 13 V-J pairs discriminated ophthalmopathy from stable hyperthyroidism.

The chain employs TRBV12-3 or TRBV12-4 and TRBJ2-5, with D unresolved. The sample consisted of blood. This TCR derives from a woman in her thirties or forties with Graves' ophthalmopathy. CDR3 in amino acids: CASSFVPQRETQYF. CDR3 bases: TGTGCCAGCAGTTTTGTGCCGCAACGAGAGACCCAGTACTTC.